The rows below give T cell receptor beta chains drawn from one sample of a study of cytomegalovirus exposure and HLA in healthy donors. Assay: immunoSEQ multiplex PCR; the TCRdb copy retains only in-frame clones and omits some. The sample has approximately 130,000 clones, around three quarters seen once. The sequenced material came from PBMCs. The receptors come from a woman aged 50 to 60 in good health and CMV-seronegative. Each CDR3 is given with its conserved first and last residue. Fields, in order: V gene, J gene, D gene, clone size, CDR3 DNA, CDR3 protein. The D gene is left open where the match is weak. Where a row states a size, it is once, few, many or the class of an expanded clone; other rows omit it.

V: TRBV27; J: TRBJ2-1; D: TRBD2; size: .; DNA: TGTGCCAGCAGTAGACAACAAGCGGGACTCAACAATGAGCAGTTCTTC; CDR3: CASSRQQAGLNNEQFF
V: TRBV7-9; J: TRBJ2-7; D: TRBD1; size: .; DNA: TGTGCCAGCAGCGACTCCGGGACAGGGGGTTACGAGCAGTACTTC; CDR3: CASSDSGTGGYEQYF
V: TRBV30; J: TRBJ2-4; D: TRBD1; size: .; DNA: TGTGCCTGGAGTGCCCCCGGGACAGGGTCCAAAAACATTCAGTACTTC; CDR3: CAWSAPGTGSKNIQYF
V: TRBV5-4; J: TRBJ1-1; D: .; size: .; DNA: TGTGCCAGCAGCTTGGGCGTCGCGGGAAACACTGAAGCTTTCTTT; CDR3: CASSLGVAGNTEAFF
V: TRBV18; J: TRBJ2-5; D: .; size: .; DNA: TGTGCCAGCTACTCAACGCAAGAGACCCAGTACTTC; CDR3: CASYSTQETQYF
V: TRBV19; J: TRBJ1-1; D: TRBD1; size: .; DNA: TGTGCCAGTAGTACCGCGGACAGGGTGATCACTGAAGCTTTCTTT; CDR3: CASSTADRVITEAFF
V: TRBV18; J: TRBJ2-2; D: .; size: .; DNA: TGTGCCAGCTCACACGGGACACCCAACACCGGGGAGCTGTTTTTT; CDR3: CASSHGTPNTGELFF
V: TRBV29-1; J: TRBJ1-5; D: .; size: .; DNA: TGCAGCGTTGGGGGCAGTAATCAGCCCCAGCATTTT; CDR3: CSVGGSNQPQHF
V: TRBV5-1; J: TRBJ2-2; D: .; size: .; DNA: TGCGCCAGCAGCTTGGCAGGGCAGGGCACCGGGGAGCTGTTTTTT; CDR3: CASSLAGQGTGELFF
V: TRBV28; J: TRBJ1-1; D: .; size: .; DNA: TGTGCCAGCAGGGAGTACAACGAAGCTTTCTTT; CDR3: CASREYNEAFF
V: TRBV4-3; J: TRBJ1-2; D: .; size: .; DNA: TGCGCCAGCAGCCAAGATCGAAGGGGGTGTGGCTACACCTTC; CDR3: CASSQDRRGCGYTF
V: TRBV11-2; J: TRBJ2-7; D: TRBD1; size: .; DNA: TGTGCCAGCAGCCCATCCGGGACAGGGTACTACGAGCAGTACTTC; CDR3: CASSPSGTGYYEQYF
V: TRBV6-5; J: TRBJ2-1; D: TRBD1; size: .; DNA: TGTGCCAGCAGTTACGGGCAGGGGGTAAGATTCTTC; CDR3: CASSYGQGVRFF
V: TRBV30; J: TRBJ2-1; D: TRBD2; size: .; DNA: TGTGCCTGGACTGTAGGGACTAGCTTACCCGGCGATGAGCAGTTCTTC; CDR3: CAWTVGTSLPGDEQFF
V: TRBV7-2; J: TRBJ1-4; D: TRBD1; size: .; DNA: TGTGCCAGCAGGTTTACAGGGGCGAGGGATGAAAAACTGTTTTTT; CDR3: CASRFTGARDEKLFF
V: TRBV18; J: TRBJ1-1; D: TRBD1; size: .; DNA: TGTGCCAGCTCACTACAGGGGATGAACACTGAAGCTTTCTTT; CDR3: CASSLQGMNTEAFF
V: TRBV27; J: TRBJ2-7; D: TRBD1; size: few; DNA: TGTGCCAGCAGTATACAGGGGGCTTACGAGCAGTACTTC; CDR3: CASSIQGAYEQYF
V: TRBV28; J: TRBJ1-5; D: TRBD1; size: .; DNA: TGTGCCAGCGGAGAACAGGGGGCTGATCAGCCCCAGCATTTT; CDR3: CASGEQGADQPQHF
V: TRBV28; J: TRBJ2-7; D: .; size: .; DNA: TGTGCCAGCAGTTTAAGAGGACAGCTGAGCTCCTACGAGCAGTACTTC; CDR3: CASSLRGQLSSYEQYF
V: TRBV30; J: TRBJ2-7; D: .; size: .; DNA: TGTGCCTGGAGTGATAGCGTTTCCTACGAGCAGTACTTC; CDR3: CAWSDSVSYEQYF
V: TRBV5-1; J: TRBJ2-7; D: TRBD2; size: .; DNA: TGCGCCAGCAGCTTGAATACGGGAGGTTCCTACGAGCAGTACTTC; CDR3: CASSLNTGGSYEQYF
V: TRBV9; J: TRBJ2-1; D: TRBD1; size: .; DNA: TGTGCCAGCAGCTTACTACAGGGGCAGGGTGAGCAGTTCTTC; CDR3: CASSLLQGQGEQFF
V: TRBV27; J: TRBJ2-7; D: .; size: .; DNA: TGTGCCAGCAGACGAGGAGCGGAGGTCTCCTACGAGCAGTACTTC; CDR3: CASRRGAEVSYEQYF
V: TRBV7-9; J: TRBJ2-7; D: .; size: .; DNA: TGTGCCAGCAGCCCGTCTACAGGGTCCTACGAGCAGTACTTC; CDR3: CASSPSTGSYEQYF
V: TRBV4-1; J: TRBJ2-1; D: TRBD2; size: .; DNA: TGCGCCAGCAGCCCGACTAGCGGGAGTTCGGGGTACAATGAGCAGTTCTTC; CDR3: CASSPTSGSSGYNEQFF
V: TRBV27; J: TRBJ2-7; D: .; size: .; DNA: TGTGCCAGCAGTCCTCTCGGGACGGGGGCCTACGAGCAGTACTTC; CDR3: CASSPLGTGAYEQYF
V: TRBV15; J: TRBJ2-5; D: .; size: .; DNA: TGTGCCACCAGCAGGCGCGGCGGAAACCAAGAGACCCAGTACTTC; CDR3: CATSRRGGNQETQYF
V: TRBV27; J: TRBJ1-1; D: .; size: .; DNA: TGTGCCAGCAGTTTATCGAGCGGGATGAACACTGAAGCTTTCTTT; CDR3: CASSLSSGMNTEAFF
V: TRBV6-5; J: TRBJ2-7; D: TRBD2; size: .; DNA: TGTGCCAGCAAAGTTGGGACTAGCGGGAGGGTCGAGCAGTACTTC; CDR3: CASKVGTSGRVEQYF
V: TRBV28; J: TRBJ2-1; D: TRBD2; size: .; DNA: TGTGCCAGCAGTCTAGCGGGAGGTTACAACAAAGAGCAGTTCTTC; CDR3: CASSLAGGYNKEQFF
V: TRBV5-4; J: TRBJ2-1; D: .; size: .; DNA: TGTGCCAGCAGCGGGCAGGGGAGCAATGAGCAGTTCTTC; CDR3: CASSGQGSNEQFF
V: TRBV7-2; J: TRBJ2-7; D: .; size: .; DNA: TGTGCCAGCAGCTTAGCGGGAGTAGCGTACGAGCAGTACTTC; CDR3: CASSLAGVAYEQYF
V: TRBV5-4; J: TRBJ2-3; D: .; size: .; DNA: TGTGCCAGCAGCTTGGAGTCTAAGCGCACAGATACGCAGTATTTT; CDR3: CASSLESKRTDTQYF
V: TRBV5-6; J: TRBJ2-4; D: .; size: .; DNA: TGTGCCAGCAGCTTGTCCCCAGTTGACATTCAGTACTTC; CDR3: CASSLSPVDIQYF
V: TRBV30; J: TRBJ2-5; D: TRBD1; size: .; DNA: TGTGCCTGGAGTGGAGGGTGGACAGGCGAAGAGACCCAGTACTTC; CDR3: CAWSGGWTGEETQYF
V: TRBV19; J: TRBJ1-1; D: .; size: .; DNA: TGTGCCAGTAGGTTCAGGGCTCTGGCTGAAGCTTTCTTT; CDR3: CASRFRALAEAFF
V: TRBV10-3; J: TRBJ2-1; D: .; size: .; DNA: TGTGCCACCAGCTTCGGCCTTGGGAGGAACAATGAGCAGTTCTTC; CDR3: CATSFGLGRNNEQFF
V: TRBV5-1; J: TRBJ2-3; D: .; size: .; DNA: TGCGCCAGCAGCTTGGCCGGGGCTAGCGGCACAGATACGCAGTATTTT; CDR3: CASSLAGASGTDTQYF
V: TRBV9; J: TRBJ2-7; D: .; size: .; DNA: TGTGCCAGCAGCGTTTCAGGGATCTCCTACGAGCAGTACTTC; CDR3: CASSVSGISYEQYF
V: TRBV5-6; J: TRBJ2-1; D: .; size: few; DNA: TGTGCCAGCAGCCCATCCCCCGGGGGCAATGAGCAGTTCTTC; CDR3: CASSPSPGGNEQFF
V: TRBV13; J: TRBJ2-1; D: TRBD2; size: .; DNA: TGTGCAAGCGGGATGCGGAGGCTCTACAATGAGCAGTTCTTC; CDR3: CASGMRRLYNEQFF
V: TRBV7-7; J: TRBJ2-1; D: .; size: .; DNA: TGTGCTAGCAGCTCGGGAGCGGGTGAGCAGTTCTTC; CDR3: CASSSGAGEQFF
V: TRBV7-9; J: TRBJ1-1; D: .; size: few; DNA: TGCAACATCCGGAGGGCGCTGGGGACTGAAGCTTTCTTT; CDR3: CNIRRALGTEAFF
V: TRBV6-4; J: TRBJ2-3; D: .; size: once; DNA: TGTGCCAGCAGTGAGACAGGTGGTGCCCACACAGATACGCAGTATTTT; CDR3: CASSETGGAHTDTQYF
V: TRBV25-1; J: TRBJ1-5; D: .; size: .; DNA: TGTGCCAGCAGTGATTTTGGGGAGGGACAGCCCCAGCATTTT; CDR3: CASSDFGEGQPQHF
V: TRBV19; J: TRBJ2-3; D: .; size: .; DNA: TGTGCCAGTAGTGGACAAGGACCCACAGATACGCAGTATTTT; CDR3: CASSGQGPTDTQYF
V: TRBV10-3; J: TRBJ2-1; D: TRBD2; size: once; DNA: TGTGCCATCAGTGAAGGAGAGGAGACTAGCGGGACTCGTCAGTTCTTC; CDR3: CAISEGEETSGTRQFF
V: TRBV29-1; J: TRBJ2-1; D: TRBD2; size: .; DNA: TGCAGCGTCGCTAGCGGGAGGGCTCGAAACAATGAGCAGTTCTTC; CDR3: CSVASGRARNNEQFF
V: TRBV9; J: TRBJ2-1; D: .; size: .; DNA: TGTGCCAGCAGCGTAGCGGGAGCTCTCTACAATGAGCAGTTCTTC; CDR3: CASSVAGALYNEQFF
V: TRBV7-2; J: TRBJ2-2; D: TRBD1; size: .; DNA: TGTGCCAGCAGCTTGACAGGGGATAACACCGGGGAGCTGTTTTTT; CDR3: CASSLTGDNTGELFF
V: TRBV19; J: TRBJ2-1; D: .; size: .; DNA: TGTGCCAGTAGTATTCAATTGGGCGGCTCCTCAGGGAATGAGCAGTTCTTC; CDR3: CASSIQLGGSSGNEQFF
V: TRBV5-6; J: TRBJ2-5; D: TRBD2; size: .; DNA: TGTGCCAGCAGCGCTACTAGCGGGAGGACCGCCCGGGAGACCCAGTACTTC; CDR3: CASSATSGRTARETQYF